A selection of T cell receptor beta chains follows, all from one sample in a study of human CD4 T cells and Enterobacteriaceae. The repertoire was sequenced with immunoSEQ multiplex PCR; TCRdb's copy has only in-frame clones and lacks some. The sample yields fewer than 35,000 clones, 65% to 85% seen once. The sequencing input was memory CD4+ T cells from blood. Every receptor here comes from a human donor in good health. CDR3s include the opening cysteine and the closing phenylalanine or tryptophan. D genes are given only for firm matches. Clone size is stated in some rows and not others, as once, few, many or a class when expanded.

J gene	V gene	clone size	D gene	CDR3 DNA	CDR3 protein
TRBJ2-7	TRBV6-1	.	TRBD1	TGTGCCGGCCAAACGGGACAGGGGTTCGACGAGCAGTACTTC	CAGQTGQGFDEQYF
TRBJ1-2	TRBV19	once	TRBD1	TGTGCCAGTAGTGAGCCCAGGGGGCACAATGGCTACACCTTC	CASSEPRGHNGYTF
TRBJ2-5	TRBV19	.	.	TGTGCCAGTAGTATAGATCGGGGGCGCGGGGAGACCCAGTACTTC	CASSIDRGRGETQYF
TRBJ1-2	TRBV6-5	.	.	TGTGCCAGCAGTAGTGGGTCGGGCTACACCTTC	CASSSGSGYTF
TRBJ1-4	TRBV2	few	.	TGTGCCAGCGTTGCGGACTCGGTTTGGGAAAAACTGTTTTTT	CASVADSVWEKLFF
TRBJ2-1	TRBV9	.	.	TGTGCCAGCAGCCCCTCCTCCGGGAGAGTGAATGAGCAGTTCTTC	CASSPSSGRVNEQFF
TRBJ2-2	TRBV7-3	.	.	TGTGCCAGCAGCTCGGGACAGAACACCGGGGAGCTGTTTTTT	CASSSGQNTGELFF
TRBJ2-3	TRBV27	.	.	TGTGCCAGCAGTCCCTGGGAAGGGGCAGATACGCAGTATTTT	CASSPWEGADTQYF
TRBJ2-7	TRBV5-1	.	TRBD2	TGCGCCAGCAGCCCCTTCTGGGGGGGACCCTACGAGCAGTACTTC	CASSPFWGGPYEQYF
TRBJ1-3	TRBV30	.	TRBD1	TGTGCCTGCTCCAGGGGGAGCAGTTCTGGAAACACCATATATTTT	CACSRGSSSGNTIYF
TRBJ1-2	TRBV28	.	TRBD1	TGTGCCAGCAGGACCCCGACAGGGTCTAACTATGGCTACACCTTC	CASRTPTGSNYGYTF
TRBJ2-1	TRBV29-1	.	TRBD1	TGCAGCGCCAGGGCCAGGGGGAAGGAGCAGTTCTTC	CSARARGKEQFF
TRBJ2-5	TRBV5-1	.	.	TGCGCCAGCAGTAGCCAGGGAGAAGAGACCCAGTACTTC	CASSSQGEETQYF
TRBJ1-3	TRBV30	few	.	TGTGCCTGGATACGGGAGTCCTCTGGAAACACCATATATTTT	CAWIRESSGNTIYF
TRBJ2-3	TRBV7-9	.	TRBD1	TGTGCCAGCAGCTTGTTACAGGGGGATACGCAGTATTTT	CASSLLQGDTQYF
TRBJ1-2	TRBV27	.	.	TGTGCCAGCAGTTCCGGAGGACGGCAAGGGAACTATGGCTACACCTTC	CASSSGGRQGNYGYTF
TRBJ1-5	TRBV28	.	.	TGTGCCAGCGGTAGTGAGGGCGCGAGCAATCAGCCCCAGCATTTT	CASGSEGASNQPQHF
TRBJ1-4	TRBV5-5	.	.	TGTGCCAGCAGCTTCGATGGGGGACCTAATGAAAAACTGTTTTTT	CASSFDGGPNEKLFF
TRBJ1-5	TRBV30	.	.	TGTGCCTGGAGTGTAGGATTTAGCAATCAGCCCCAGCATTTT	CAWSVGFSNQPQHF
TRBJ2-5	TRBV7-2	.	.	TGTGCCAGCAGCACCAGACAGAAACAAGAGACCCAGTACTTC	CASSTRQKQETQYF
TRBJ2-2	TRBV28	.	.	TGTGCCAGCAGTTTTCCCAGGGCCAACACCGGGGAGCTGTTTTTT	CASSFPRANTGELFF
TRBJ2-2	TRBV7-9	.	.	TGTGCCAGCAGCTCCTTTAGACGGAACACCGGGGAGCTGTTTTTT	CASSSFRRNTGELFF
TRBJ2-1	TRBV5-1	.	TRBD1	TGCGCCAGCTCTCAGGGGGCCTCCTACAATGAGCAGTTCTTC	CASSQGASYNEQFF
TRBJ2-5	TRBV7-2	.	.	TGTGCCAGCAGCGGACTAAACCAAGAGACCCAGTACTTC	CASSGLNQETQYF